Following are 22 T cell receptor beta chains from one sample sequenced in a study of spatial heterogeneity in lung cancer. Documented time point: sample taken at primary tumor resection. The sequenced material consisted of unsorted whole RNA from tumor, nontumor lung or frozen PBMC. TCRdb reanalysed the 5' RACE reads using MiXCR and keeps one entry per CDR3 protein. Of about 6,100 distinct CDR3 sequences listed, 12% are singletons. The sequenced sample was normal lung tissue next to the tumor, obtained at surgery. Source of these receptors: a male donor with early-stage non-small cell lung cancer.

In this sample, this clonotype is medium-sized. CDR3 bases: TGTGCCACCGCGTCTAGAGCCCTAGGAGTTAAGTACAATGAGCAGTTCTTC. As protein: CATASRALGVKYNEQFF. The chain is built from TRBV7-8 and TRBJ2-1; D is ambiguous. Looked up from germline, CDR1 is SGHVS and CDR2 is FQNEAQ. The CDR3 runs to 17 residues. V lost 10 bases and J 4 bases, leaving 26 bases between the germline ends.

This clonotype came up many times. This sequence joins TRBV5-6 and TRBJ2-5; unclear D gene. V lost 3 bases, J lost 5 bases, and 11 bases lay in between. The germline V gene has CDR1 SGHDT and CDR2 YYEEEE. This CDR3 comprises 13 residues. The CDR3 DNA reads TGTGCCAGCAGCTCCGGGCTACCGGAGACCCAGTACTTC. This sequence encodes CASSSGLPETQYF. The full variable domain, in which reference TRBV5-6 and TRBJ2-5 provide the parts outside the CDR3, is DAGVTQSPTHLIKTRGQQVTLRCSPKSGHDTVSWYQQALGQGPQFIFQYYEEEERQRGNFPDRFSGHQFPNYSSELNVNALLLGDSALYLCASSSGLPETQYFGPGTRLLVL.

This clonotype is medium-sized (0.01 to 0.1%) by share. This chain joins TRBV24-1 and TRBJ2-3, with TRBD1 matching 10 bases. The CDR3 sequence is 18 residues long. V trimming: 0 bases; J trimming: 4 bases; junction bases outside the gene matches: 9. The germline gives CDR1 KGHDR, CDR2 SFDVKD. The CDR3 region is CATSDLAWDRGSPDTQYF. The CDR3 DNA follows: TGTGCCACCAGTGATTTGGCCTGGGACAGGGGTTCTCCAGATACGCAGTATTTT.

This sequence joins TRBV11-2 and TRBJ2-2; tentative D call: TRBD1 (6 bases). Trimming left V 0 bases short and J 7 bases short, with 15 bases between. The CDR3 consists of 16 residues. Germline V CDR1 and CDR2: SGHAT, FQNNGV. In DNA form, the CDR3 reads TGTGCCAGCAGCTTAGATGCGACGGGACACATCGGGGAGCTGTTTTTT. This codes for CASSLDATGHIGELFF.

This clonotype appeared many times. The rearrangement joins TRBV19 to TRBJ2-1, with 7 bases fitting TRBD2. Germline trimming cut 5 bases from V and 6 bases from J; bases unmatched to any gene: 10. This CDR3 has 15 residues. Per germline, CDR1 LNHDA and CDR2 SQIVND (reference sequence). For the CDR3, the DNA is TGTGCCAGTAGTTTAAAGCGGGACTTGTTCAATGAGCAGTTCTTC. Protein product: CASSLKRDLFNEQFF.

This clonotype was detected ten times or more. The V gene is TRBV27, the J gene TRBJ2-1, with D unresolved. CDR1 MNHEY and CDR2 SMNVEV come from the germline V gene (reference sequence). This CDR3 is built from 15 residues. The V and J ends lost 1 base and 9 bases respectively, with 16 bases between them. This CDR3 is CASSLWATSVGEQFF. The CDR3, as DNA: TGTGCCAGCAGTTTATGGGCGACAAGTGTGGGTGAGCAGTTCTTC.

This clonotype is medium-sized by share. The chain joins TRBV6-2 or TRBV6-3 to TRBJ2-2; 7 bases align to TRBD2. CDR1 is MNHEY and CDR2 is SVGEGT in the germline V gene. Trimming at V came to 7 bases and at J to 5 bases, leaving 7 bases not matched to a gene. This CDR3 region has 14 residues. The CDR3 nucleotides read TGTGCCAGCATGGCGGGAGAATTGACCGGGGAGCTGTTTTTT. Translation: CASMAGELTGELFF.

This clonotype appeared once. The V call is TRBV29-1, the J call TRBJ2-1; TRBD1 agrees at 7 bases. The CDR3 extends over 17 amino acids. CDR1 and CDR2 from the germline V gene are SQVTM and ANQGSEA. V shed 8 bases, J shed 7 bases, and the junction held 23 bases outside the gene matches. The CDR3 region is CSLVGTDITFRENEQFF. In nucleotides, the CDR3 is TGCAGCCTAGTGGGGACAGATATTACGTTTAGGGAAAATGAGCAGTTCTTC.

The table lists this clonotype with a few counts. The V and J genes are TRBV11-2 and TRBJ2-7; 8 bases map to TRBD2. Per germline, CDR1 SGHAT and CDR2 FQNNGV. CDR3 length: 14 residues. V shed 2 bases, J shed 2 bases, and the junction held 2 bases outside the gene matches. CDR3 sequence reads: CASSLTSGTYEQYF. In DNA form, the CDR3 reads TGTGCCAGCAGCTTAACTAGCGGTACCTACGAGCAGTACTTC.

V is TRBV14 and J is TRBJ2-3; D is possibly TRBD2 (6 bases). Trimming shortened V by 4 bases and J by 4 bases, and 12 bases separated the two germline ends. This CDR3 spans 14 amino acids. The germline CDR1 and CDR2 sequences are SGHDN and FVKESK. DNA of the CDR3: TGTGCCAGCAGCCCGGGGACTGCCTCAGATACGCAGTATTTT. Amino acid sequence: CASSPGTASDTQYF. Combining the CDR3 with reference TRBV14 and TRBJ2-3 gives the whole variable domain EAGVTQFPSHSVIEKGQTVTLRCDPISGHDNLYWYRRVMGKEIKFLLHFVKESKQDESGMPNNRFLAERTGGTYSTLKVQPAELEDSGVYFCASSPGTASDTQYFGPGTRLTVL.

The sample holds many counts of this clonotype. This chain uses TRBV6-1 with TRBJ1-1; no firm D call. V was shortened by 7 bases and J by 5 bases, with 20 bases between the two germline ends. This CDR3 has 15 amino acids. Germline CDR1 MNHNS, CDR2 SASEGT. The CDR3: CASTQGRYWGTEAFF. CDR3 sequence (DNA): TGTGCCAGCACCCAAGGTAGATACTGGGGTACTGAAGCTTTCTTT.

This clonotype has ten or more counts. As DNA, the CDR3 is TGTGCCAGCATCCCTAGCGGTCGCTCCTACAATGAGCAGTTCTTC. Encoded protein: CASIPSGRSYNEQFF. The gene calls are TRBV12-3 or TRBV12-4 and TRBJ2-1; TRBD2 matches at 7 bases. V gave up 7 bases and J gave up 0 bases; unmatched junction bases: 6. This CDR3 comprises 15 residues.

In its sample, this clonotype is medium-sized (0.01 to 0.1%). The chain carries TRBV28 and TRBJ2-2, with D possibly being TRBD2 (6 bases). The CDR3 has 16 residues. The ends were cut back, 6 bases at V and 3 bases at J, with 17 bases in the middle. Germline V gene sequence: CDR1 MDHEN, CDR2 SYDVKM. The CDR3 reads CASSLVGRTDTGELFF. As DNA, the CDR3 is TGTGCCAGCAGCCTTGTTGGGAGGACGGACACCGGGGAGCTGTTTTTT.

Judged by abundance, this clonotype is medium-sized. The chain combines TRBV10-3 with TRBJ2-5, with 8 bases matching TRBD2. V was pared by 7 bases and J by 5 bases, with 3 bases of the junction left unmatched. The CDR3 consists of 12 residues. Germline loops: CDR1 ENHRY, CDR2 SYGVKD. The CDR3 DNA follows: TGTGCCATCAAACCGGGAGGGGAGACCCAGTACTTC. Protein sequence: CAIKPGGETQYF.

The chain's CDR3 is CASSSITSLSIFHEQYF. In DNA form, the CDR3 reads TGTGCCAGCAGTTCCATCACTAGTCTCTCTATATTCCACGAGCAGTACTTC. V gene TRBV28 combines with J gene TRBJ2-7; a possible D gene is TRBD2 (5 bases). V shed 4 bases and J shed 5 bases, with 24 bases lying between them. CDR1 and CDR2 (germline): MDHEN, SYDVKM. The CDR3 covers 17 residues.

Many counts were recorded for this clonotype. The rearrangement joins TRBV5-1 to TRBJ1-5, with D perhaps matching TRBD1 (5 bases). V lost 4 bases and J lost 7, with 15 bases in between. The CDR3 is 14 residues long. The germline gives CDR1 SGHRS, CDR2 YFSETQ. CDR3 loop: CASSPGGDRQPQHF. In DNA, the CDR3 is TGCGCCAGCAGCCCCGGAGGGGATCGCCAGCCCCAGCATTTT.

This clonotype was recorded at least ten times. V and J are TRBV3-1 and TRBJ2-7; D is possibly TRBD1 or TRBD2 (5 bases each). Trimming stripped 0 bases from V and 1 base from J, with 13 bases between. The CDR3 is made up of 16 amino acids. The germline gives CDR1 LGHDT, CDR2 YNNKEL (reference sequence). For the CDR3, the DNA is TGTGCCAGCAGCCAAGAATGGGGGAGAGGGTCCTACGAGCAGTACTTC. Translation gives CASSQEWGRGSYEQYF.

This clonotype was detected a few times. The chain combines TRBV20-1 with TRBJ2-3; 7 bases are shared with TRBD2. This CDR3 contains 17 residues. V trimming: 3 bases; J trimming: 1 base; junction bases outside the gene matches: 13. The germline V gene encodes CDR1 DFQATT and CDR2 SNEGSKA (reference sequence). The CDR3: CSASPSLLAIGTDTQYF. In DNA, the CDR3 is TGCAGTGCTAGCCCCTCGTTACTAGCGATAGGCACAGATACGCAGTATTTT.

This clonotype was observed many times. The chain recombines TRBV7-6 with TRBJ2-1, with D unresolved. Germline values: CDR1 SGHVS, CDR2 FNYEAQ. Trimming removed 2 bases at V and 9 bases at J, with 14 bases between. CDR3 size: 14 residues. CDR3 sequence: CASSLHGPKAEQFF. The CDR3 DNA reads TGTGCCAGCAGCTTACACGGCCCCAAAGCTGAGCAGTTCTTC.

This clonotype was seen just once. This chain joins TRBV29-1 and TRBJ2-5; D not certain. CDR3 length: 11 residues. V was pared by 5 bases and J by 4 bases, with 8 bases between. The V gene's germline CDR1 is SQVTM and CDR2 ANQGSEA. This CDR3 is CSVRAVETQYF. CDR3 in DNA: TGCAGCGTTAGGGCGGTAGAGACCCAGTACTTC.

The V gene is TRBV20-1, the J gene TRBJ2-5; D not certain. Germline V gene sequence: CDR1 DFQATT, CDR2 SNEGSKA (reference sequence). V lost 3 bases to trimming and J lost 5 bases, with 7 bases between them. CDR3 length equals 11 residues. Here the CDR3 DNA reads TGCAGTGCTAGTTTGGGTGAGACCCAGTACTTC. This codes for CSASLGETQYF.

The CDR3 region has the DNA TGTGCCAGCAGTCCGCCTACAGGGGGCTCCTACAATGAGCAGTTCTTC. Residues: CASSPPTGGSYNEQFF. The V gene is TRBV12-3 or TRBV12-4, the J gene TRBJ2-1; TRBD1 agrees at 8 bases. Trimming at V came to 5 bases and at J to 0 bases, leaving 6 bases not matched to a gene. The length of the CDR3 is 16 residues.